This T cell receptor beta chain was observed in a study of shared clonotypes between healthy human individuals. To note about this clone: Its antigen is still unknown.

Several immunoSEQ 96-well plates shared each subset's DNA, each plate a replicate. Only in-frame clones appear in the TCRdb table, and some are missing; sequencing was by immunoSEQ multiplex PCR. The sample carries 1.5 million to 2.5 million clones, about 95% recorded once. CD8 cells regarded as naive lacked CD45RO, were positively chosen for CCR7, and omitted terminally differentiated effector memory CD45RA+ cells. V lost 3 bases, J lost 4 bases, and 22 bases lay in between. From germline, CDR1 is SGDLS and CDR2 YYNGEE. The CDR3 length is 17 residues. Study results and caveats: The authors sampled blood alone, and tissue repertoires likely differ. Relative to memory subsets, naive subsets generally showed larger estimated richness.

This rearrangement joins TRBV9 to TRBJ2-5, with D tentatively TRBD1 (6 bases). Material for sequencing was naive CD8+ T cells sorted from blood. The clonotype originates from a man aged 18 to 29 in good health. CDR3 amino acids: CASSASGTTPRGETQYF. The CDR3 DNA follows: TGTGCCAGCAGCGCCTCCGGGACAACTCCGAGGGGAGAGACCCAGTACTTC. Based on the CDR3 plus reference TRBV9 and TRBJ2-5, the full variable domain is DSGVTQTPKHLITATGQRVTLRCSPRSGDLSVYWYQQSLDQGLQFLIQYYNGEERAKGNILERFSAQQFPDLHSELNLSSLELGDSALYFCASSASGTTPRGETQYFGPGTRLLVL.